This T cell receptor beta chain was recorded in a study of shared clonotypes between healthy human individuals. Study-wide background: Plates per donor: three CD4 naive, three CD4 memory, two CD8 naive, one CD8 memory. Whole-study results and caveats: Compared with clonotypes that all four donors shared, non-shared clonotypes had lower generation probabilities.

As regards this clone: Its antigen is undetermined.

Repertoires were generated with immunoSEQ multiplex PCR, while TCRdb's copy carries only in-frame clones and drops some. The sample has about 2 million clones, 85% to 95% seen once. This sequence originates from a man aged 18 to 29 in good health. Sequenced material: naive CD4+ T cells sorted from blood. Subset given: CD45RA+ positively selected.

The chain's CDR3 is CAWGRDSPYEQYF. The CDR3, as DNA: TGTGCCTGGGGCAGGGACAGCCCCTACGAGCAGTACTTC. The V and J genes are TRBV30 and TRBJ2-7; TRBD1 matches 7 bases. CDR1 is GTSNPN, CDR2 SVGIG, per germline (reference sequence). V lost 5 bases and J lost 2; bases outside the gene matches: 6. The CDR3 length is 13 residues. Full variable domain (rest looked up from reference TRBV30 and TRBJ2-7): SQTIHQWPATLVQPVGSPLSLECTVEGTSNPNLYWYRQAAGRGLQLLFYSVGIGQISSEVPQNLSASRPQDRQFILSSKKLLLSDSGFYLCAWGRDSPYEQYFGPGTRLTVT.